The T cell receptor (beta chain) described here comes from a study of beta chain features in type 1 diabetes. The authors reverse transcribed all of the isolated RNA, so sequencing captured expressed TCRB transcripts. Repertoires were generated with immunoSEQ multiplex PCR, while TCRdb's copy carries only in-frame clones and drops some. The table has 200,000 to 250,000 clones, roughly 9.6% seen once; the top ten hold less than 0.035%. A sort by CD45RO/CCR7/CD25/CD127/CD95/CD27 yielded CD4+ naive, central memory, regulatory and stem cell-like memory cells. The authors obtained over 95% purity in all sorted populations. Broader study findings: VDJ junctions from type 1 diabetes patients carried fewer insertions and larger deletions. Any PCR bias toward short templates would affect both groups alike.

For this clone: Its antigen is as yet unknown.

V was pared by 5 bases and J by 6 bases, with 9 bases of the junction left unmatched. The germline gives CDR1 SGHAT, CDR2 FQNNGV. The CDR3 contains 15 residues. The sequence was collected from a woman aged 18 to 35 in good health. The chain recombines TRBV11-2 with TRBJ2-1, with 8 nucleotides matching TRBD1. The material sequenced was naive CD4+ T cells from blood. CDR3 nucleotide sequence: TGTGCCAGCAGCCGGACAGGGCAGTTTGGCAATGAGCAGTTCTTC. It specifies CASSRTGQFGNEQFF.